This T cell receptor (beta chain) was captured in a study of shared T cell receptors in the human thymus. Germline CDR1 SQVTM, CDR2 ANQGSEA. The CDR3 has 14 amino acids. Unmatched junction bases numbered 11, after V lost 5 bases and J lost 6 bases. Profiled with immunoSEQ multiplex PCR; TCRdb holds only in-frame clones, not every one. Here the sample spans hundreds of thousands of clones, around 87% being singletons. This sample also appeared in a second study, on human thymus T cells. That source notes: Biased V and J segment usage appeared in thymus and peripheral blood.

Sample: thymocytes. V usage is TRBV29-1 and J usage is TRBJ1-2, with TRBD1 matching over 8 bases. The TCR sequence derives from a boy younger than two with a congenital heart defect. The CDR3 region has the DNA TGCAGCGTTCTCCCCCCCGACAGGGGTGATGGCTACACCTTC. It is translated as CSVLPPDRGDGYTF.